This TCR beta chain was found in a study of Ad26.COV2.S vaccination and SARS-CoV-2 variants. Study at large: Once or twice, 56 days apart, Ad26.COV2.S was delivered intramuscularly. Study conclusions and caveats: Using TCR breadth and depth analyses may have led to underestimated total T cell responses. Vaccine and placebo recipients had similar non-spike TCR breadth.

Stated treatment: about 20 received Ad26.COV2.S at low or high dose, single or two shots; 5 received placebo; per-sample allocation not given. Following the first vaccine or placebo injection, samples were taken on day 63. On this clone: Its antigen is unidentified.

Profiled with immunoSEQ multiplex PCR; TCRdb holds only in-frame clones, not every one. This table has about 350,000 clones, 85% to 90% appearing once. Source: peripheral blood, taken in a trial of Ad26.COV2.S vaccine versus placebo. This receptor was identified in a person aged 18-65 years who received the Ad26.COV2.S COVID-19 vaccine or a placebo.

DNA of the CDR3: TGTGCCAGCAGCTTGGTCCAGCGGGCGGGAGGTGTAACCTACGAGCAGTACTTC. Its translation is CASSLVQRAGGVTYEQYF. This sequence joins TRBV7-2 and TRBJ2-7; 8 bases align to TRBD2. V shed 3 bases, J shed 2 bases, and the junction held 15 bases outside the gene matches. The germline gives CDR1 SGHTA, CDR2 FQGNSA. This CDR3 is 18 amino acids long.